This T cell receptor beta chain was retrieved from a study of blood T cell repertoires in COVID-19. About the study: COVID-19 samples collected from the United States, Italy and Spain covered acute and convalescent phases. PBMCs, B-cell-depleted T cells, or T cells provided the cDNA or gDNA that made up the material.

CDR1 is MRHNA, CDR2 SNTAGT, per germline. CDR3 length equals 14 residues. V was shortened by 4 bases and J by 7 bases, with 16 bases between the two germline ends. This clone has only one observation. As originally analysed: The assay estimated nucleated cells by amplifying reference gene primers. The data were produced by immunoSEQ multiplex PCR, yet TCRdb's version contains in-frame clones alone and is incomplete. Clonal size and the V and J genes are those of that table, whereas D and trimming came from the DNA. This sample yields tens of thousands of clones, of which 70% to 90% are seen a single time; 12% to 15% belongs to the top ten.

The TCR comes from a man aged 65 to 85 with acute or convalescent COVID-19. Material for sequencing was peripheral blood. The J gene is TRBJ1-2, the V gene TRBV6-4, with D possibly being TRBD1 (6 bases). CDR3 region: CASSGPGGAAGYTF. Here the CDR3 DNA reads TGTGCCAGCAGTGGCCCTGGGGGGGCTGCTGGCTACACCTTC.